This TCR beta chain was retrieved from a study of CD8 T cells in Susac syndrome. A quantity of roughly 0.5 to 1 ug RNA underwent reverse transcription using random hexamers. TCRdb reanalysed the immunoSEQ multiplex PCR reads using MiXCR and keeps one entry per CDR3 protein. The table includes some 300,000 distinct CDR3 sequences, roughly 90% detected once. The CDR3 has 13 residues. The ends were cut back, 2 bases at V and 5 bases at J, with 9 bases in the middle. CDR1 is SGHTA, CDR2 FQGTGA, per germline. From blood CD8+ and CD4+ T cells, the TCR beta chain was sequenced. This receptor was identified in a human donor with multiple sclerosis. Sequenced material: CD8+ T cells from PBMCs. The rearrangement uses TRBV7-3 and TRBJ2-5; D remains ambiguous. The CDR3 sequence: CASSLFPAETQYF. CDR3 DNA: TGTGCCAGCAGCTTATTTCCAGCGGAGACCCAGTACTTC.